The 11 T cell receptor beta chains reported below all come from one sample, sequenced in a study of blood T cell repertoires in COVID-19. Here immunoSEQ multiplex PCR was the method, and the copy in TCRdb shows in-frame clones only, minus some. The sample carries nearly 250,000 clones, about 84% recorded once. Sequencing was carried out using PBMCs or T cells enriched from blood (not recorded which). The receptors here all came from a woman aged 50 to 65 who had recovered from COVID-19.

The chain combines TRBV6-5 with TRBJ1-5, with 11 bases aligning to TRBD1. The CDR3 has 13 amino acids. V gave up 7 bases and J gave up 6 bases; unmatched junction bases: 2. From germline, CDR1 is MNHEY and CDR2 SVGAGI. CDR3 sequence: CASTDRGLQPQHF. CDR3 in DNA: TGTGCCAGCACGGACAGGGGGCTTCAGCCCCAGCATTTT.

This clone was observed a few times. The rearrangement uses TRBV5-1 and TRBJ2-5, with 8 nucleotides matching TRBD2. This CDR3 has 14 amino acids. J lost 1 base, V lost 4 bases, and 3 bases had no gene match. CDR1 is SGHRS, CDR2 YFSETQ, per germline. CDR3 loop: CASSPTSVQETQYF. CDR3 sequence (DNA): TGCGCCAGCAGCCCGACTAGCGTCCAAGAGACCCAGTACTTC.

J is TRBJ2-7 and V is TRBV7-2; 9 nucleotides agree with TRBD1. After removal of 5 bases from V and 0 bases from J, the junction contained 8 bases not matched to a gene. Germline V lookup: CDR1 SGHTA, CDR2 FQGNSA. This CDR3 comprises 16 residues. Written as DNA, the CDR3 is TGTGCCAGCAGCCCAAGGACAGGGGCCTCCTCCTACGAGCAGTACTTC. It is translated as CASSPRTGASSYEQYF.

The chain couples TRBV24-1 to TRBJ2-3; 9 positions match TRBD2. The CDR3 runs 15 residues. J gave up 2 bases and V 7 bases, and 6 bases lay outside the gene matches. Germline CDR1 KGHDR, CDR2 SFDVKD. The CDR3 DNA sequence: TGTGCCACCAGCGCAGCGGGGGGAACCACAGATACGCAGTATTTT. It yields the protein CATSAAGGTTDTQYF.

Here the CDR3 reads CASSRTSGRVQETQYF. In nucleotides, the CDR3 is TGTGCCAGCAGCAGGACTAGCGGGAGGGTTCAAGAGACCCAGTACTTC. V gene TRBV6-2 or TRBV6-3 combines with J gene TRBJ2-5; 15 positions agree with TRBD2. This CDR3 has 16 amino acids. V lost 6 bases to trimming and J lost 2 bases; unmatched junction nucleotides: 4. From germline, CDR1 is MNHEY and CDR2 SVGEGT.

The chain is built from TRBV12-5 and TRBJ1-1; a weak D match, TRBD1 (5 bases). The CDR3 has 15 amino acids. V was cut by 0 bases and J by 1 base, with 9 bases left in between. Germline lookup yields CDR1 LGHNT and CDR2 FRNRAP. The DNA for the CDR3 is TGTGCTAGTGGTTTGGTACTAACAGGGAACACTGAAGCTTTCTTT. Translation gives CASGLVLTGNTEAFF.

The V and J genes are TRBV28 and TRBJ2-7, with 13 bases matching TRBD2. In germline, CDR1 is MDHEN, CDR2 SYDVKM. The CDR3 is 16 amino acids. The junction had 4 bases not matched to a gene; V was cut back by 3 bases and J by 2 bases. CDR3 residues: CASSFPGLAGAYEQYF. The CDR3 nucleotides are TGTGCCAGCAGTTTCCCAGGACTAGCGGGAGCCTACGAGCAGTACTTC. Looking up the rest from reference TRBV28 and TRBJ2-7 gives the full variable domain: DVKVTQSSRYLVKRTGEKVFLECVQDMDHENMFWYRQDPGLGLRLIYFSYDVKMKEKGDIPEGYSVSREKKERFSLILESASTNQTSMYLCASSFPGLAGAYEQYFGPGTRLTVT.

This sequence joins TRBV5-8 and TRBJ1-5; D is unclear. There are 15 residues in the CDR3. Between the trimmed V and J ends, which lost 0 bases and 3 bases, there was a span of 10 bases. Per germline, CDR1 SGHTS and CDR2 YDEGEE. In DNA, the CDR3 is TGTGCCAGCAGCTTGGGCAGCGGGAACAATCAGCCCCAGCATTTT. It translates to CASSLGSGNNQPQHF.

The chain links TRBV6-1 to TRBJ1-5, with D perhaps TRBD1 (6 bases). The CDR3 covers 14 residues. The V gene lost 3 bases and the J gene lost 7 bases, with 13 bases spanning the gap. In germline, CDR1 is MNHNS, CDR2 SASEGT. The CDR3 DNA reads as TGTGCCAGCAGTGAGGCGGGGGGCTGGCAGCCCCAGCATTTT. Protein: CASSEAGGWQPQHF.

This clone was seen just once. The V call is TRBV28, the J call TRBJ1-1; 7 bases map to TRBD1. The trim removed 5 bases at V and 2 bases at J, leaving 5 bases unmatched. Per germline, CDR1 MDHEN and CDR2 SYDVKM. The CDR3 contains 14 residues. CDR3 sequence (DNA): TGTGCCAGCAGTCGACAGGGTAGAAACACTGAAGCTTTCTTT. This codes for CASSRQGRNTEAFF.

The rearrangement uses TRBV18 and TRBJ1-1, with D unresolved. V lost 7 bases and J 1 base, leaving 13 bases between the germline ends. Germline CDR1 KGHSH, CDR2 LQKENI. The CDR3 totals 14 residues. For the CDR3, the DNA is TGTGCCAGCTGCCTCCGGGCGGGGAACACTGAAGCTTTCTTT. Translating it yields CASCLRAGNTEAFF.